This T cell receptor (beta chain) is from a study of T cell responses to AZD1222 COVID-19 vaccine. V lost 1 base and J 5 bases, leaving 11 bases between the germline ends. The CDR3 runs to 15 residues. Germline assignment: CDR1 MGHRA and CDR2 YSYEKL. Study-wide findings and caveats: White British people made up most donors, females outnumbered males, and clonal diversity was possibly underestimated.

For this clone: The target antigen is unknown.

Sequenced by immunoSEQ multiplex PCR; TCRdb stores in-frame clones only, minus some. The sample carries 95,000 to 150,000 clones, around 89% recorded once. This sample comprised peripheral blood, obtained on day 0 of AZD1222 vaccination. The clonotype was recovered from an adult in good health. The chain employs TRBV4-1 and TRBJ1-4, with D perhaps TRBD1 (5 bases). CDR3 bases: TGCGCCAGCAGCCAAGGCTCTTGGGGGAATGAAAAACTGTTTTTT. Translated: CASSQGSWGNEKLFF.